What follows are 30 T cell receptor beta chains derived from one specimen sequenced in a study of blood T cell repertoires in COVID-19 (dated by TCRdb to the early 2020s). Receptor amplification or capture employed the immunoSEQ multiplex PCR assay. As stored in TCRdb, this immuneACCESS dataset retains in-frame rearrangements with V and J assigned. A fraction of the clones does not appear; measured against another copy, unresolved V genes explain less than half of the discrepancy, and the remainder lacks a known reason. Recorded for this sample are 75,000 to 80,000 clones; around nine tenths of them occurred a single time. Roughly 6% of the sample comes from the top ten. The sequenced sample consisted of peripheral blood. The receptors were gathered from a human donor in a cohort sampled during active COVID-19.

The chain has TRBV6-5 and TRBJ2-1, with TRBD1 matching over 9 bases. Germline CDR1 and CDR2: MNHEY and SVGAGI. The J segment lost 5 bases and the V segment lost 8 bases, leaving 4 bases of the junction unmatched. CDR3 length: 13 residues. CDR3 in amino acids: CASDRGENNEQFF. The CDR3 DNA reads as TGTGCCAGCGACAGGGGGGAAAACAATGAGCAGTTCTTC.

The rearrangement uses TRBV5-4 and TRBJ2-1; D is unclear. The CDR3 is made up of 12 amino acids. CDR1 and CDR2 (germline): SGHNT, YYREEE (reference sequence). Trimming pared 4 bases from V and 10 bases from J, leaving 12 bases between. CDR3 loop: CASSGNGYEQFF. DNA for the CDR3: TGTGCCAGCAGCGGAAACGGGTACGAGCAGTTCTTC.

The table lists this clone with a count of one. The chain uses TRBV4-3 and TRBJ1-6, with TRBD1 as a possible D gene (6 bases). The germline CDR1 and CDR2 sequences are LGHNA and YSLEER. The CDR3 has 14 residues. The germline V and J ends were trimmed by 1 base and 8 bases, with 9 bases remaining between them. As DNA, the CDR3 is TGCGCCAGCAGCCAAGGGCAGGGGTATTCACCCCTCCACTTT. Translation gives CASSQGQGYSPLHF.

This chain uses TRBV5-4 with TRBJ1-2; D is ambiguous. This CDR3 has 13 amino acids. CDR1 is SGHNT and CDR2 is YYREEE in the germline V gene (reference sequence). V was pared by 0 bases and J by 5 bases, with 8 bases between. The CDR3 DNA reads as TGTGCCAGCAGCTTGGCCTTGGCATATGGCTACACCTTC. Protein: CASSLALAYGYTF.

This clone was found once. The V call is TRBV12-3 or TRBV12-4, the J call TRBJ1-2; D is uncertain. V lost 7 bases to trimming and J lost 7 bases, with 13 bases between them. The CDR3 is made up of 12 amino acids. The CDR3 loop is CASNQPGGGYTF. The CDR3 DNA follows: TGTGCCAGCAACCAACCAGGAGGTGGCTACACCTTC.

This clone was seen only once. The CDR3 nucleotides are TGTGCCAGCAGCTTGTACCGGGACTATATCTCTGGCTACACCTTC. Translated: CASSLYRDYISGYTF. J is TRBJ1-2 and V is TRBV5-5, with a tentative D call TRBD1 (5 bases). The V end lost 1 base, the J end lost 7 bases, and 17 bases lay between the germline ends. Germline-derived CDR1 and CDR2 are SGHKS and YYEKEE (reference sequence). The CDR3 runs to 15 residues.

The V call is TRBV19, the J call TRBJ2-1; D may be TRBD2 (6 bases). Per the germline V gene, CDR1 is LNHDA and CDR2 is SQIVND (reference sequence). CDR3 size: 16 residues. V was shortened by 3 bases and J by 4 bases, with 16 bases between the two germline ends. The CDR3 loop reads CASSIQRREPYNEQFF. The CDR3 coding sequence is TGTGCCAGTAGTATTCAACGTCGGGAGCCTTACAATGAGCAGTTCTTC.

The chain carries TRBV6-5 and TRBJ2-2, with no clear D. Germline-derived CDR1 and CDR2 are MNHEY and SVGAGI. The V end was cut by 7 bases, the J end by 4 bases, with 7 bases between. CDR3 size: 12 residues. For the CDR3, the DNA is TGTGCCAGCATCTCCCCCACCGGGGAGCTGTTTTTT. Translated: CASISPTGELFF.

The J gene is TRBJ2-4, the V gene TRBV2; 9 nucleotides agree with TRBD2. CDR1 and CDR2 from the germline V gene are SNHLY and FYNNEI. Trimming took 2 bases from V and 8 from J; bases not matched to a gene: 10. CDR3 length: 16 residues. The CDR3 DNA is TGTGCCAGCAGTGAATCAGTAGCGGGGGCTGGAGACATTCAGTACTTC. It translates to CASSESVAGAGDIQYF.

The rearrangement links TRBV5-4 to TRBJ2-1; TRBD2 might be the D (5 bases). This CDR3 is built from 13 residues. Germline CDR1 reads SGHNT; CDR2 reads YYREEE (reference sequence). The germline V and J ends were trimmed by 3 bases and 8 bases, with 12 bases remaining between them. CDR3 coding DNA: TGTGCCAGCAGCTCAGGCGGGTACGATGAGCAGTTCTTC. Its translation is CASSSGGYDEQFF.

The chain has TRBV7-3 and TRBJ2-7; 7 nucleotides align to TRBD1. CDR1 is SGHTA and CDR2 is FQGTGA in the germline V gene. The CDR3 totals 13 residues. Unmatched junction bases numbered 6, after V lost 5 bases and J lost 5 bases. The CDR3 region is CASSNRQGDEQYF. The CDR3 region has the DNA TGTGCCAGCAGCAACCGACAGGGCGACGAGCAGTACTTC.

The J gene is TRBJ1-3, the V gene TRBV7-3; perhaps TRBD1 as D (6 bases). Germline CDR1 and CDR2: SGHTA and FQGTGA. Trimming removed 1 base from V and 4 bases from J, with 11 bases in between. The CDR3 runs to 15 residues. CDR3 sequence reads: CASSLKGGPGNTIYF. CDR3 coding DNA: TGTGCCAGCAGCTTAAAAGGGGGACCCGGAAACACCATATATTTT.

This sequence joins TRBV5-8 and TRBJ1-6; 7 bases match TRBD1. In germline, CDR1 is SGHTS, CDR2 YDEGEE. The CDR3 runs to 13 residues. The J segment lost 13 bases and the V segment lost 3 bases, leaving 7 bases of the junction unmatched. DNA for the CDR3: TGTGCCAGCAGCTCACAGGGGACGTGGCCCCTCCACTTT. This gives the protein CASSSQGTWPLHF.

The chain recombines TRBV19 with TRBJ1-2; 9 nucleotides align to TRBD1. J was trimmed by 0 bases and V by 6 bases; bases with no gene match: 2. Per the germline V gene, CDR1 is LNHDA and CDR2 is SQIVND (reference sequence). This CDR3 has 14 amino acids. CDR3 residues: CASRWDRANYGYTF. The CDR3 DNA follows: TGTGCCAGTAGGTGGGACAGGGCTAACTATGGCTACACCTTC. The full variable domain, with the rest looked up from reference TRBV19 and TRBJ1-2, is DGGITQSPKYLFRKEGQNVTLSCEQNLNHDAMYWYRQDPGQGLRLIYYSQIVNDFQKGDIAEGYSVSREKKESFPLTVTSAQKNPTAFYLCASRWDRANYGYTFGSGTRLTVV.

This clone is a singleton in its sample. The chain's CDR3 is CASSLLGQGETQYF. CDR3 nucleotides: TGCGCCAGCAGCTTGTTAGGGCAGGGCGAGACCCAGTACTTC. The J gene is TRBJ2-5, the V gene TRBV5-1, with D possibly TRBD1 on 5 matching bases. Deletions cut 1 base from V and 5 bases from J, with 12 bases between. This CDR3 has 14 residues. The V gene's germline CDR1 is SGHRS and CDR2 YFSETQ.

J is TRBJ1-1 and V is TRBV29-1; the match to TRBD1 covers 8 bases. Trimming at V came to 4 bases and at J to 2 bases, leaving 3 bases not matched to a gene. CDR3 size: 13 residues. Per the germline V gene, CDR1 is SQVTM and CDR2 is ANQGSEA. CDR3 bases: TGCAGCGTTGGGACAGGGAGTAACACTGAAGCTTTCTTT. Protein sequence: CSVGTGSNTEAFF.

The chain carries TRBV5-1 and TRBJ2-5; a possible D gene is TRBD2 (5 bases). Germline CDR1 SGHRS, CDR2 YFSETQ. The CDR3 spans 14 residues. V lost 1 base and J lost 0, with 7 bases in between. CDR3 residues: CASSLTGNQETQYF. Written as DNA, the CDR3 is TGCGCCAGCAGCTTGACCGGGAACCAAGAGACCCAGTACTTC.

This clone was seen once. The rearrangement uses TRBV7-2 and TRBJ2-2; D is unclear. Trimming removed 2 bases at V and 3 bases at J, with 7 bases between. The CDR3 sequence is 14 residues long. Germline V gene lookup returns CDR1 SGHTA and CDR2 FQGNSA. The CDR3 sequence is CASSLNYYTGELFF. The CDR3 DNA sequence: TGTGCCAGCAGCTTAAACTACTACACCGGGGAGCTGTTTTTT.

This clone was seen once. The J gene is TRBJ2-2, the V gene TRBV7-2; 9 positions agree with TRBD2. J was trimmed by 7 bases and V by 10 bases; bases with no gene match: 7. Germline CDR1 SGHTA, CDR2 FQGNSA. CDR3 length: 13 residues. The CDR3, as DNA: TGTGCCACCGCGGGGGGGCCGTACGGGGAGCTGTTTTTT. As protein: CATAGGPYGELFF.

The chain uses TRBV11-2 and TRBJ2-7; D is unresolved. CDR3 length: 13 residues. Trimming removed 1 base at V and 2 bases at J, with 6 bases between. From germline, CDR1 is SGHAT and CDR2 FQNNGV. CDR3: CASSLAMTYEQYF. CDR3 sequence (DNA): TGTGCCAGCAGCTTAGCTATGACCTACGAGCAGTACTTC.

This clone was seen once. J is TRBJ1-4 and V is TRBV4-3; 7 nucleotides align to TRBD1. This CDR3 has 16 amino acids. V lost 3 bases to trimming and J lost 5 bases; unmatched junction nucleotides: 9. Germline CDR1 reads LGHNA; CDR2 reads YSLEER. CDR3: CASSQGVGRGNEKLFF. DNA for the CDR3: TGCGCCAGCAGCCAGGGGGTGGGCAGGGGGAATGAAAAACTGTTTTTT.

This clone has only one observation. This rearrangement joins TRBV5-4 to TRBJ1-2, with D tentatively TRBD1 (5 bases). V lost 4 bases and J lost 5, with 18 bases in between. Germline V gene data show CDR1 as SGHNT and CDR2 as YYREEE (reference sequence). This CDR3 region has 15 residues. CDR3 protein: CASSPASGLGYGYTF. CDR3 sequence (DNA): TGTGCCAGCAGCCCGGCGTCAGGGTTAGGGTATGGCTACACCTTC.

This chain joins TRBV7-9 and TRBJ2-7, with D maybe TRBD1 (5 bases). CDR1 and CDR2 (germline): SEHNR, FQNEAQ (reference sequence). V lost 4 bases and J 3 bases, leaving 22 bases between the germline ends. The CDR3 has 17 amino acids. Written as DNA, the CDR3 is TGTGCCAGCAGCTCAAACTCAGGGTCCTTAGTTCTCTACGAGCAGTACTTC. Translating gives CASSSNSGSLVLYEQYF.

The genes are TRBV4-2 and TRBJ2-1, with D perhaps TRBD2 (6 bases). Per germline, CDR1 LGHNA and CDR2 YNFKEQ. V was trimmed by 4 bases and J by 5 bases, leaving 12 bases between them. This CDR3 spans 14 amino acids. CDR3 DNA sequence: TGTGCCAGCAGCCTCATAGGGGAGGACAATGAGCAGTTCTTC. Its translation is CASSLIGEDNEQFF.

This chain links TRBV12-3 or TRBV12-4 with TRBJ1-2; possible D gene TRBD1, 5 bases. V lost 3 bases and J 7 bases, leaving 12 bases between the germline ends. This CDR3 is 13 amino acids long. The CDR3: CASSFRQPAGYTF. The DNA for the CDR3 is TGTGCCAGCAGTTTTCGACAGCCTGCTGGCTACACCTTC.

V is TRBV19 and J is TRBJ2-2; 7 bases line up with TRBD1. V gave up 6 bases and J gave up 3 bases; unmatched junction bases: 7. CDR1 and CDR2 (germline): LNHDA, SQIVND (reference sequence). The CDR3 contains 15 residues. CDR3 amino acids: CASRRGGVDTGELFF. DNA of the CDR3: TGTGCCAGTAGGAGAGGGGGCGTGGACACCGGGGAGCTGTTTTTT.

J is TRBJ2-1 and V is TRBV7-3; 11 nucleotides line up with TRBD1. The germline CDR1 and CDR2 sequences are SGHTA and FQGTGA. The trim removed 0 bases at V and 9 bases at J, leaving 1 base unmatched. This CDR3 contains 14 residues. The CDR3 region has the DNA TGTGCCAGCAGCTTAACCGGGACAGGGGGTGAGCAGTTCTTC. Amino acid sequence: CASSLTGTGGEQFF.

The V gene is TRBV9, the J gene TRBJ2-2; 10 nucleotides align to TRBD2. Germline-derived CDR1 and CDR2 are SGDLS and YYNGEE. J was trimmed by 5 bases and V by 3 bases; bases with no gene match: 7. The CDR3 runs to 16 residues. For the CDR3, the DNA is TGTGCCAGCAGCGGGACATTAGCGGGGGGAACCGGGGAGCTGTTTTTT. Residues: CASSGTLAGGTGELFF.

The genes are TRBV6-5 and TRBJ2-6, with 7 bases lining up with TRBD2. The length of the CDR3 is 14 residues. Trimming took 6 bases from V and 4 from J; bases not matched to a gene: 3. CDR1 is MNHEY, CDR2 SVGAGI, per germline. The CDR3, as DNA: TGTGCCAGCAGGGGGGGGTCCGGGGCCAACGTCCTGACTTTC. It specifies CASRGGSGANVLTF.

V is TRBV3-1 (or the pseudogene TRBV3-2) and J is TRBJ2-7; 7 bases agree with TRBD1. The CDR3 is 16 residues long. Germline CDR1 reads LGHDT; CDR2 reads YNNKEL (reference sequence). J gave up 1 base and V 3 bases, and 9 bases lay outside the gene matches. Written as DNA, the CDR3 is TGTGCCAGCAGCCAGAATTTCAGGGGGATTTCCTACGAGCAGTACTTC. Translated, it gives CASSQNFRGISYEQYF.